This TCR beta chain stems from a study of identifying expanded T cells in peripheral blood. Whole-study results and caveats: Approximately 1.1 clones differed between technical replicates, versus about 17 and 20 over time. Clone count variance between roughly two-week samples rose with total template count.

There are 13 residues in the CDR3. Germline V gives CDR1 LGHNA, CDR2 YSLEER. V was shortened by 1 base and J by 6 bases, with 9 bases between the two germline ends. Note on this clone: The antigen remains unidentified.

The table came from immunoSEQ multiplex PCR; TCRdb's copy has only in-frame clones and leaves some out. The table includes 51,000 or so clones, around 82% detected once. Healthy donors had no documented immune events, such as infections, while sampled. This clonotype was sampled from a person aged 18 to 75 in good health. The chain has TRBV4-3 and TRBJ1-2; D remains ambiguous. Sequenced input: blood. The DNA of the CDR3 is TGCGCCAGCAGCCAAGTTGGGATCCATGGCTACACCTTC. Residues: CASSQVGIHGYTF.